The text below deals with one TCR beta chain. The antigen is undetermined. The germline CDR1 and CDR2 sequences are MRHNA and SNTAGT. The CDR3 totals 14 residues. V gave up 3 bases and J gave up 4 bases; unmatched junction bases: 3. The data were obtained in a study of PD-1 blockade in mismatch repair-deficient tumors. Assay: immunoSEQ multiplex PCR; the TCRdb copy retains only in-frame clones and omits some. This sample has over 15,000 clones; 80% to 85% occur once, and the top ten carry around 3.7%. Mismatch repair deficiency was confirmed in all patients, by PCR or immunohistochemistry. TCR sequencing covered three patients who responded to pembrolizumab. Broader study findings: Tumor-resident clones, often absent from pretreatment blood, expanded after pembrolizumab and then contracted.

This sample comprised PBMCs, obtained 4 weeks after starting pembrolizumab. The receptor comes from an adult with mismatch repair-deficient cancer. The V and J genes are TRBV6-4 and TRBJ1-5; 7 nucleotides align to TRBD1. CDR3 loop: CASSEGQENQPQHF. In DNA form, the CDR3 reads TGTGCCAGCAGTGAAGGACAGGAGAATCAGCCCCAGCATTTT.